The 17 T cell receptor beta chains given below trace back to one sample, sequenced in a study of blood T cells in healthy people across ages. The authors ran a second PCR of about 7 to 11 cycles using a sample-barcoded 5' primer and a J-beta primer mix. One entry per CDR3 protein, called by TCRdb with MiXCR from the 5' RACE reads. The top ten hold more than 4% of the sample, which has 1.5 million to 1.8 million distinct CDR3 sequences, 40% to 45% seen once. Sequencing used blood. Source of these receptors: a woman under 30 in good health.

The rearrangement links TRBV4-1 to TRBJ1-5, with D tentatively TRBD1 (6 bases). The germline gives CDR1 MGHRA, CDR2 YSYEKL. V gave up 2 bases and J gave up 4 bases, with 12 bases separating them. This CDR3 has 15 residues. The CDR3: CASSQTLGANQPQHF. CDR3 DNA: TGCGCCAGCAGCCAAACCCTGGGGGCTAATCAGCCCCAGCATTTT.

This clonotype was counted a few times. V and J are TRBV3-1 and TRBJ2-1, with 7 bases identical to TRBD1. The CDR3 is 15 amino acids. Germline V lookup: CDR1 LGHDT, CDR2 YNNKEL (reference sequence). J lost 6 bases, V lost 4 bases, and 9 bases had no gene match. In DNA form, the CDR3 reads TGTGCCAGCAGCCCTCCGGGACAGACACGCAATGAGCAGTTCTTC. This sequence encodes CASSPPGQTRNEQFF.

For this clonotype: One junction end disagrees with the germline gene, perhaps due to a read error. The chain employs TRBV28 and TRBJ2-7; D is possibly TRBD2 (7 bases). CDR1 and CDR2 from the germline V gene are MDHEN and SYDVKM. CDR3 length equals 15 residues. CDR3 loop: CAGSVSAGAQYEQYF. CDR3 bases: TGTGCCGGCAGTGTCAGCGCGGGGGCGCAGTACGAGCAGTACTTC. The entire variable domain, with the rest obtained from reference TRBV28 and TRBJ2-7, is as follows: DVKVTQSSRYLVKRTGEKVFLECVQDMDHENMFWYRQDPGLGLRLIYFSYDVKMKEKGDIPEGYSVSREKKERFSLILESASTNQTSMYLCAGSVSAGAQYEQYFGPGTRLTVT.

V usage is TRBV7-2 and J usage is TRBJ2-7, with D uncertain. This CDR3 spans 13 amino acids. With 3 bases removed from V and 3 bases from J, the gap between germline ends came to 9 bases. The germline CDR1 and CDR2 sequences are SGHTA and FQGNSA. CDR3 residues: CASSFSAGYEQYF. CDR3 in DNA: TGTGCCAGCAGCTTTTCGGCCGGCTACGAGCAGTACTTC.

This chain uses TRBV15 with TRBJ2-4, with 8 positions matching TRBD2. The CDR3 length is 16 residues. Trimming at V came to 1 base and at J to 3 bases, leaving 5 bases not matched to a gene. The germline V gene has CDR1 LNHNV and CDR2 YYDKDF (reference sequence). The CDR3 spells CATSRAGGNNKNIQYF. The CDR3 DNA sequence: TGTGCCACCAGCAGAGCGGGGGGGAACAACAAAAACATTCAGTACTTC.

This clonotype was seen a few times. The genes are TRBV6-5 and TRBJ2-1, with D tentatively TRBD1 or TRBD2 (5 bases each). The length of the CDR3 is 16 residues. Trimming removed 6 bases at V and 7 bases at J, with 22 bases between. The germline V gene encodes CDR1 MNHEY and CDR2 SVGAGI. In DNA form, the CDR3 reads TGTGCCAGCAGCAGACGTATAGGGCAGGGCGGGAATGAGCAGTTCTTC. It specifies CASSRRIGQGGNEQFF.

The CDR3: CASSTTGLADPKETQYF. CDR3 sequence (DNA): TGTGCCAGCAGTACTACCGGACTAGCGGACCCTAAAGAGACCCAGTACTTC. This chain connects TRBV6-2 or TRBV6-3 to TRBJ2-5, with 10 bases identical to TRBD2. The V segment lost 5 bases and the J segment 3 bases; nucleotides outside the gene matches: 12. The CDR3 length is 17 residues. The germline V gene has CDR1 MNHEY and CDR2 SVGEGT.

The gene calls are TRBV27 and TRBJ2-7, with D perhaps TRBD2 (6 bases). Trimming took 0 bases from V and 7 from J, leaving 22 bases between them. Germline CDR1 and CDR2: MNHEY and SMNVEV (reference sequence). There are 17 residues in the CDR3. This chain's CDR3 is CASSLSSGTGGYNEQYF. The CDR3 nucleotides are TGTGCCAGCAGTTTATCGTCCGGGACTGGCGGGTACAATGAGCAGTACTTC.

This clonotype was observed a handful of times. The rearrangement uses TRBV12-3 or TRBV12-4 and TRBJ2-7, with D hard to call. The CDR3 consists of 14 residues. The ends were cut back, 4 bases at V and 2 bases at J, with 12 bases in the middle. The CDR3 DNA follows: TGTGCCAGCAGTTCGAGACTTTTTCCCTACGAGCAGTACTTC. Protein: CASSSRLFPYEQYF.

In this sample, this clonotype turned up a few times. J is TRBJ2-5 and V is TRBV20-1; 10 bases agree with TRBD2. V lost 5 bases and J lost 5; bases outside the gene matches: 11. This CDR3 comprises 15 residues. Germline-derived CDR1 and CDR2 are DFQATT and SNEGSKA (reference sequence). In nucleotides, the CDR3 is TGCAGTGCTGTTAACAGCGGGAGGGCCTTGGAGACCCAGTACTTC. This codes for CSAVNSGRALETQYF.

A few counts support this clonotype. The chain combines TRBV29-1 with TRBJ2-1; TRBD2 aligns across 8 bases. The J segment lost 6 bases and the V segment lost 2 bases, leaving 3 bases of the junction unmatched. From germline, CDR1 is SQVTM and CDR2 ANQGSEA. This CDR3 is 13 amino acids long. DNA of the CDR3: TGCAGCGTTGAATGCGGGACTAGCAATGAGCAGTTCTTC. Translating it yields CSVECGTSNEQFF.

This clonotype was detected only a few times. The CDR3 region has the DNA TGCGCCAGCAGCTTGATACAGGGTGCGAACACCGGGGAGCTGTTTTTT. This translates into CASSLIQGANTGELFF. The chain uses TRBV5-1 and TRBJ2-2; TRBD1 is a possible D gene (6 bases). This CDR3 is 16 amino acids long. CDR1 SGHRS and CDR2 YFSETQ come from the germline V gene. V gave up 1 base and J gave up 0 bases, with 10 bases separating them.

This clonotype occurred a few times. The V call is TRBV4-3, the J call TRBJ1-5, with 7 bases fitting TRBD1. The germline gives CDR1 LGHNA, CDR2 YSLEER. After removal of 0 bases from V and 0 bases from J, the junction contained 14 bases not matched to a gene. This CDR3 comprises 20 residues. This CDR3 is CASSQDGGTVIPNSNQPQHF. The DNA of the CDR3 is TGCGCCAGCAGCCAAGATGGGGGGACAGTCATCCCGAATAGCAATCAGCCCCAGCATTTT.

About this clonotype: A clone one base away is much larger, so this may be a read error. The rearrangement uses TRBV12-3 or TRBV12-4 and TRBJ2-3; either TRBD1 or TRBD2 may supply D (6 bases each). This CDR3 is built from 15 residues. Trimming took 5 bases from V and 4 from J, leaving 16 bases between them. CDR3 bases: TGTGCCAGCAGTAAAGCTGGGGGGCGGGCAGATACGCAGTATTTT. It encodes CASSKAGGRADTQYF.

This clonotype was counted between two and nine times. J is TRBJ1-3 and V is TRBV12-3 or TRBV12-4, with D hard to call. V was clipped by 3 bases and J by 4 bases, with 10 bases between them. CDR3 length: 14 amino acids. As DNA, the CDR3 is TGTGCCAGCAGTTTCGGCGTTGCAGGAAACACCATATATTTT. Its translation is CASSFGVAGNTIYF.

This chain links TRBV29-1 with TRBJ2-7, with D possibly matching TRBD1 (5 bases). The ends were cut back, 6 bases at V and 3 bases at J, with 12 bases in the middle. Germline V gene lookup returns CDR1 SQVTM and CDR2 ANQGSEA. The CDR3 loop spans 12 amino acids. CDR3 DNA sequence: TGCAGCGTCGAGGACACCGACTACGAGCAGTACTTC. Residues: CSVEDTDYEQYF.

This clonotype was seen a few times. V gene TRBV29-1 combines with J gene TRBJ1-4, with 7 bases that match TRBD1. CDR1 and CDR2 from the germline V gene are SQVTM and ANQGSEA. This CDR3 has 14 residues. The V segment lost 6 bases and the J segment 5 bases; nucleotides outside the gene matches: 9. This chain's CDR3 is CSVLGDSGNEKLFF. The CDR3 bases are TGCAGCGTACTGGGGGACAGTGGGAATGAAAAACTGTTTTTT. The full variable domain, with the rest looked up from reference TRBV29-1 and TRBJ1-4, is SAVISQKPSRDICQRGTSLTIQCQVDSQVTMMFWYRQQPGQSLTLIATANQGSEATYESGFVIDKFPISRPNLTFSTLTVSNMSPEDSSIYLCSVLGDSGNEKLFFGSGTQLSVL.